This T cell receptor (beta chain) stems from a study of radiation and T cells in renal cell carcinoma. Broader study findings: In blood, top tumor clones expanded by 2 weeks, shrinking by 4.

The time point: blood 4 weeks post-SBRT, at nephrectomy. Treatment denoted: 15 Gy SBRT to primary tumor, nephrectomy 4 weeks later. Nephrectomy followed 15 Gy stereotactic body radiation by 4 weeks. The tumor was a clear cell renal cell carcinoma. Concerning this clone itself: Its antigen remains unknown.

Profiled with immunoSEQ multiplex PCR; TCRdb holds only in-frame clones, not every one. The data show approximately 170,000 clones, with 88% seen just once and around 11% held by the top ten. Source: blood, taken from a patient whose treatment included radiotherapy and nephrectomy. The receptor was derived from a woman aged 50 to 60 with renal cell carcinoma.

CDR3 in DNA: TGTGCCAGCCACCAGGACTCTGGAAACACCATATATTTT. Translated: CASHQDSGNTIYF. The chain employs TRBV7-9 and TRBJ1-3; D is unresolved. Germline lookup yields CDR1 SEHNR and CDR2 FQNEAQ (reference sequence). The CDR3 contains 13 residues. V lost 8 bases and J 0 bases, leaving 8 bases between the germline ends.